This T cell receptor beta chain was recovered during a study of preoperative IRX-2 immunotherapy in early breast cancer. The CDR3 contains 15 residues. With V trimmed by 4 bases and J by 3 bases, 4 bases remained unmatched. The table lists this clone with a few counts. The treatment was: preoperative locoregional IRX-2 cytokine immunotherapy. This phase Ib study tested locoregional IRX-2 cytokine immunotherapy given before surgery. Sequenced by immunoSEQ multiplex PCR; TCRdb stores in-frame clones only, minus some. The sample carries around 30,000 clones, about 79% recorded once. This TCR derives from a human donor with breast cancer. The chain joins TRBV7-1 to TRBJ2-2; TRBD2 aligns across 8 bases. TRBV7-1 is noted as an ORF with a role that remains uncertain. The sample was acquired from a patient treated with IRX-2 immunotherapy. The CDR3 bases are TGTGCCAGCAGCTTAGCGGGGCAGTACACCGGGGAGCTGTTTTTT. Its translation: CASSLAGQYTGELFF.